This T cell receptor (beta chain) came from a study of shared clonotypes between healthy human individuals. Sorted-subset replicate PCRs used approximately 190 ng of genomic DNA. This amount corresponded to about 30,000 T cell genomes. TCRdb keeps only in-frame clones here, not all; method: immunoSEQ multiplex PCR. The profile shows approximately 100,000 clones, approximately 65% of them singletons. CDR1 is SGHRS and CDR2 is YFSETQ in the germline V gene. CDR3 length: 13 residues. V lost 3 bases and J 2 bases, leaving 9 bases between the germline ends. This receptor was identified in a woman in her 30s in good health. The chain carries TRBV5-1 and TRBJ2-7; D possibly corresponds to TRBD2 (6 bases). Sequenced input: memory CD8+ T cells sorted from blood. Subset of the sample: CD45RO+ cells pooled with CCR7-negative TemRA cells. The CDR3 loop is CASSWRAPYEQYF. CDR3 DNA: TGCGCCAGCAGCTGGAGGGCCCCCTACGAGCAGTACTTC.